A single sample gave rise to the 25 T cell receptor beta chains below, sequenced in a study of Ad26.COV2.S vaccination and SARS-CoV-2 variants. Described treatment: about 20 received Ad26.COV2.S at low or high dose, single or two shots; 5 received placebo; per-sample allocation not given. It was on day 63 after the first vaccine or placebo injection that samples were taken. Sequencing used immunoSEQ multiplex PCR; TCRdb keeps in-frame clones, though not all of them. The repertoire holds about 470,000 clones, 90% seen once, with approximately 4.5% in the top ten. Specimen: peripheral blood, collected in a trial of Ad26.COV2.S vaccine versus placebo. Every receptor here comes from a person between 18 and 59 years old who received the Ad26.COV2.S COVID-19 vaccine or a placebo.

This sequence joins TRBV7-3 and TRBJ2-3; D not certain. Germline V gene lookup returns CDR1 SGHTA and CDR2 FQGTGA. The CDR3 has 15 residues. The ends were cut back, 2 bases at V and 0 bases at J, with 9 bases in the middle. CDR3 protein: CASSLDGLSTDTQYF. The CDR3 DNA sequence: TGTGCCAGCAGCTTAGACGGGTTAAGCACAGATACGCAGTATTTT.

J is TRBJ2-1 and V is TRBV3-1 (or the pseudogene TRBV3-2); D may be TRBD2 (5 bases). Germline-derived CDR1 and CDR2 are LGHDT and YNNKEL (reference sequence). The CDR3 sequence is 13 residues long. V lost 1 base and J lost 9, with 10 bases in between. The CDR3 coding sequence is TGTGCCAGCAGCCAAGCGCGCGGAGGTGAGCAGTTCTTC. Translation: CASSQARGGEQFF.

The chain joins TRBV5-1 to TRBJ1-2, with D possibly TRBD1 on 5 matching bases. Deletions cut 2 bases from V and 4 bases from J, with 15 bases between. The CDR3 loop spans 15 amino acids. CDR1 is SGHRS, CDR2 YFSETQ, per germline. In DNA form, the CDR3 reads TGCGCCAGCAGCTTCGGACCGCGGGGCGGCTATGGCTACACCTTC. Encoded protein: CASSFGPRGGYGYTF.

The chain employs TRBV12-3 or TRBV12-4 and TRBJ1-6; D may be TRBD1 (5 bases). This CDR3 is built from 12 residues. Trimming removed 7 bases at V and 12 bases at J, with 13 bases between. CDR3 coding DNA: TGTGCCAGCAACACGGACGGACAACCCCTCCACTTT. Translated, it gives CASNTDGQPLHF.

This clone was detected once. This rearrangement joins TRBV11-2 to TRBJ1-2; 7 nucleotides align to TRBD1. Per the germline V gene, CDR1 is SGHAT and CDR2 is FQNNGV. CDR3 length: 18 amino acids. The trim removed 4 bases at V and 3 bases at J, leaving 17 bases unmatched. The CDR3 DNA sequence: TGTGCCAGCAGCTACGGCTGGGAGGGGGCGGCCTTGGACTATGGCTACACCTTC. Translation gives CASSYGWEGAALDYGYTF.

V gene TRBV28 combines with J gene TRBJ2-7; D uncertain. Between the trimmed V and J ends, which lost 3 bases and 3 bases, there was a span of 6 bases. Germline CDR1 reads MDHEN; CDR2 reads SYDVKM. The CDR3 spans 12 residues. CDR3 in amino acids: CASSLAYYEQYF. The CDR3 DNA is TGTGCCAGCAGTTTGGCATACTACGAGCAGTACTTC.

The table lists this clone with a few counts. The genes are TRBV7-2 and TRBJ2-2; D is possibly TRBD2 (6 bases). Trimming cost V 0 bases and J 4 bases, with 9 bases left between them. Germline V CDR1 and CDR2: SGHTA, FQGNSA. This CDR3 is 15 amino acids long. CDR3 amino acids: CASSLAMGGTGELFF. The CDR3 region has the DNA TGTGCCAGCAGCTTAGCGATGGGGGGCACCGGGGAGCTGTTTTTT.

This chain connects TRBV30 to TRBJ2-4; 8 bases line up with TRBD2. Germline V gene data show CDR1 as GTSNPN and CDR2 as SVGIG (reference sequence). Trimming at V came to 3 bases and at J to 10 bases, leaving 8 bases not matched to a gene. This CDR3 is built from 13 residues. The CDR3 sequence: CAWRLAGGKIQYF. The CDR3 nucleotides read TGTGCCTGGAGACTCGCGGGAGGTAAAATTCAGTACTTC.

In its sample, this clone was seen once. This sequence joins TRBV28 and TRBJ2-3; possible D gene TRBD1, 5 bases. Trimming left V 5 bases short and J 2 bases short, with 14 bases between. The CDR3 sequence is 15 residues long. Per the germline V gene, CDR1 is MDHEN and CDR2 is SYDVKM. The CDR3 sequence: CASSPQGVHTDTQYF. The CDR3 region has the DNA TGTGCCAGCAGTCCGCAGGGTGTCCACACAGATACGCAGTATTTT.

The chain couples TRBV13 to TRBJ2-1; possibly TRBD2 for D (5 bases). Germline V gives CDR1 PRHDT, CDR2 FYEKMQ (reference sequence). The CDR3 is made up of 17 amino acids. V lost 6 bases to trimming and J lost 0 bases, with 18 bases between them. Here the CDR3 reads CASSEERRGSSYNEQFF. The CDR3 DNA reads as TGTGCCAGCAGTGAGGAACGACGGGGAAGCTCCTACAATGAGCAGTTCTTC. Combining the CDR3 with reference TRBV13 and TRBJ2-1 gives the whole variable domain AAGVIQSPRHLIKEKRETATLKCYPIPRHDTVYWYQQGPGQDPQFLISFYEKMQSDKGSIPDRFSAQQFSDYHSELNMSSLELGDSALYFCASSEERRGSSYNEQFFGPGTRLTVL.

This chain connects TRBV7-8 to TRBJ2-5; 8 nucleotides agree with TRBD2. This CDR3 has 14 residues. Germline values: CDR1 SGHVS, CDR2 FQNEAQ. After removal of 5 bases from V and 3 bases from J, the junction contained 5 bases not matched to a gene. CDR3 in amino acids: CASSPGLAEETQYF. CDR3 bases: TGTGCCAGCAGCCCAGGACTAGCTGAAGAGACCCAGTACTTC. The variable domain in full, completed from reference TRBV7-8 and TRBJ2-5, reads GAGVSQSPRYKVAKRGQDVALRCDPISGHVSLFWYQQALGQGPEFLTYFQNEAQLDKSGLPSDRFFAERPEGSVSTLKIQRTQQEDSAVYLCASSPGLAEETQYFGPGTRLLVL.

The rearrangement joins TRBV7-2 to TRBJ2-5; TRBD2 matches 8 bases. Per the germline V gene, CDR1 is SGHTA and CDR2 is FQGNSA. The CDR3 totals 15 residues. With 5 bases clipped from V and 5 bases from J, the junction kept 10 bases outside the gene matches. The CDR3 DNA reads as TGTGCCAGCAGCCCCACTAGCGGCACTGGGGAGACCCAGTACTTC. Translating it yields CASSPTSGTGETQYF.

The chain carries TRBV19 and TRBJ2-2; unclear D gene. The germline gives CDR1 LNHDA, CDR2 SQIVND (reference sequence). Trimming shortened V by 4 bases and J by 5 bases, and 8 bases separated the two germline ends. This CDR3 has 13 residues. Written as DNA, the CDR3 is TGTGCCAGTAGTACCTTTACGACCGGGGAGCTGTTTTTT. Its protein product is CASSTFTTGELFF.

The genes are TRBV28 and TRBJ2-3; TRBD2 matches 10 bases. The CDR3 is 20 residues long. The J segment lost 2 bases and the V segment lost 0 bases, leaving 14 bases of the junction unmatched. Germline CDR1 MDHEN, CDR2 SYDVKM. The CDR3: CASSLCMGRQREGNTDTQYF. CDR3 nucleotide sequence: TGTGCCAGCAGTTTATGTATGGGCCGACAGCGGGAGGGTAACACAGATACGCAGTATTTT.

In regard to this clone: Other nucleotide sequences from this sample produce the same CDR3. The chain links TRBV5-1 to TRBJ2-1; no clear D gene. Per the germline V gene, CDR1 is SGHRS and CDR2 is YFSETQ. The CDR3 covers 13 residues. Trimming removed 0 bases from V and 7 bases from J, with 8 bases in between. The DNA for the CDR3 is TGCGCCAGCAGCTTGGCCTCCGGGAATGAGCAGTTCTTC. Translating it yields CASSLASGNEQFF.

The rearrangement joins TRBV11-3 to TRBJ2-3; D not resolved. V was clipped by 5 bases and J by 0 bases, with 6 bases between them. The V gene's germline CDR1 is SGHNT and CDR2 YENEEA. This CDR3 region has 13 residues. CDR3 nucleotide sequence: TGTGCCAGCAGCCTCCGAAGCACAGATACGCAGTATTTT. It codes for CASSLRSTDTQYF.

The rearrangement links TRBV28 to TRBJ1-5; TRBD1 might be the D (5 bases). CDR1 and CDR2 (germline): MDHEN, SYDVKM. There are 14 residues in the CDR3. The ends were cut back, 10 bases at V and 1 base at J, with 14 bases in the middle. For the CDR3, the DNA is TGTGCCACCAGAGGGACGGCCAGCAATCAGCCCCAGCATTTT. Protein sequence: CATRGTASNQPQHF.

CDR3 nucleotide sequence: TGTGCCAGCCGGGACAGGGGGCCCACTGAAGCTTTCTTT. It encodes CASRDRGPTEAFF. The gene calls are TRBV27 and TRBJ1-1, with 12 bases aligning to TRBD1. From germline, CDR1 is MNHEY and CDR2 SMNVEV (reference sequence). The CDR3 consists of 13 residues. The ends lost 8 bases at V and 4 bases at J; junction bases unmatched: 2.

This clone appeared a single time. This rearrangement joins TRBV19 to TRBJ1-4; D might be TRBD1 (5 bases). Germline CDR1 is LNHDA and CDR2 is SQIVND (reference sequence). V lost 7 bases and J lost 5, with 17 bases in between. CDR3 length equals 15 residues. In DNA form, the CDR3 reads TGTGCCAGTACCCTCGCGAGAGGGGTGAATGAAAAACTGTTTTTT. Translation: CASTLARGVNEKLFF.

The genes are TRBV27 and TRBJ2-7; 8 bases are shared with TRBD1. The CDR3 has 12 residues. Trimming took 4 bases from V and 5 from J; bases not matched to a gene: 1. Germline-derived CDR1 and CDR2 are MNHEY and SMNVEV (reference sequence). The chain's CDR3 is CASSWTGNEQYF. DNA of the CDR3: TGTGCCAGCAGTTGGACAGGGAACGAGCAGTACTTC.

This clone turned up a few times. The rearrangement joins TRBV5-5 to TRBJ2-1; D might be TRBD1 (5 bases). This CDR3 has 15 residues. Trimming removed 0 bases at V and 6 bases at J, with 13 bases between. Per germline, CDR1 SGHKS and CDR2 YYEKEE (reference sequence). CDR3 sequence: CASSLGSLGANEQFF. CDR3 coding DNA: TGTGCCAGCAGCTTGGGAAGCCTAGGGGCCAATGAGCAGTTCTTC.

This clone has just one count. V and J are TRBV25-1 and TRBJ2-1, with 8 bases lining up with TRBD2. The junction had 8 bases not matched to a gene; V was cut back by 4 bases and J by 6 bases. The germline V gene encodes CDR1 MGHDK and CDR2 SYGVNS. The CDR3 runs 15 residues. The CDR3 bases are TGTGCCAGCAGTGGGGTTGCTAGCGGGCGCAATGAGCAGTTCTTC. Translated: CASSGVASGRNEQFF. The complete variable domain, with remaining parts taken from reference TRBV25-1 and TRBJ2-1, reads EADIYQTPRYLVIGTGKKITLECSQTMGHDKMYWYQQDPGMELHLIHYSYGVNSTEKGDLSSESTVSRIRTEHFPLTLESARPSHTSQYLCASSGVASGRNEQFFGPGTRLTVL.

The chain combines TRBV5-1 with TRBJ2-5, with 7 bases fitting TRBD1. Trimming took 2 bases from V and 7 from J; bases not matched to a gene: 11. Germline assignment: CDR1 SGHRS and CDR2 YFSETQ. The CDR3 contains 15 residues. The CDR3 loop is CASSFDRDLEATQYF. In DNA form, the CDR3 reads TGCGCCAGCAGCTTCGACAGGGATTTGGAGGCGACCCAGTACTTC.

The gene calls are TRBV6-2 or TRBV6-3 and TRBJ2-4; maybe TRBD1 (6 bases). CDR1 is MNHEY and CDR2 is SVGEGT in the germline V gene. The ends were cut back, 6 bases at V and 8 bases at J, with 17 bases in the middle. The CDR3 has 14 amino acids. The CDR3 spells CASSDSIEGDIQYF. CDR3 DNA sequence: TGTGCCAGCAGCGATTCTATCGAGGGGGACATTCAGTACTTC.

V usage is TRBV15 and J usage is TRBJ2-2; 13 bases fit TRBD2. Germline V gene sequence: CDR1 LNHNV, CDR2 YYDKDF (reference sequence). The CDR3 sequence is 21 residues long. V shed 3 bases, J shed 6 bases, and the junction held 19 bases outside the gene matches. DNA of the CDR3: TGTGCCACCAGCAGTGAAGCAGGGACTAGCGGGATAGGGGCAGGGGCCGGGGAGCTGTTTTTT. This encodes CATSSEAGTSGIGAGAGELFF.